The clone carrying this TCR beta chain has at least ten counts. The source of the sample is a study of T cells of healthy individuals. TCRdb redid the calling of the 5' RACE reads with MiXCR, one entry per CDR3 protein. The sample records approximately 89,000 distinct CDR3 sequences, approximately 4.8% being singletons. The CDR3 spans 18 residues. Trimming took 4 bases from V and 0 from J, leaving 19 bases between them. From germline, CDR1 is MNHEY and CDR2 SVGAGI. This receptor was taken from a female donor in good health. The chain couples TRBV6-5 to TRBJ1-3, with D possibly being TRBD1 (6 bases). CDR3 DNA sequence: TGTGCCAGCAGTTCCGGGACTCTTCGGGGGGCCTCTGGAAACACCATATATTTT. Protein: CASSSGTLRGASGNTIYF.